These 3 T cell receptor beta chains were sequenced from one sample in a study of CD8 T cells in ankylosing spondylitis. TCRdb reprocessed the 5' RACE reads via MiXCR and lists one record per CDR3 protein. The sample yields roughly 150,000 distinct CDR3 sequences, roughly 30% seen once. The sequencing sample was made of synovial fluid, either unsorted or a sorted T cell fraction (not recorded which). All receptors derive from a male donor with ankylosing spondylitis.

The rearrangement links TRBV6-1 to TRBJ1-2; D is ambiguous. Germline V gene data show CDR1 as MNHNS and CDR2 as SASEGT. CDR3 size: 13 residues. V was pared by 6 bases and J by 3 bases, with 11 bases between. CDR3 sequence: CASRTGLDYGYTF. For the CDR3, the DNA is TGTGCCAGCAGAACGGGGTTGGACTATGGCTACACCTTC.

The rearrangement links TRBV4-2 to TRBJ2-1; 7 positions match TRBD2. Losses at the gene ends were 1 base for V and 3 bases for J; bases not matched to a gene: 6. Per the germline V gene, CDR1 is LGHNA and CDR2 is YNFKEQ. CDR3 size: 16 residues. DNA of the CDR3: TGTGCCAGCAGCCAAGCACGGGGACTACGCTACAATGAGCAGTTCTTC. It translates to CASSQARGLRYNEQFF.

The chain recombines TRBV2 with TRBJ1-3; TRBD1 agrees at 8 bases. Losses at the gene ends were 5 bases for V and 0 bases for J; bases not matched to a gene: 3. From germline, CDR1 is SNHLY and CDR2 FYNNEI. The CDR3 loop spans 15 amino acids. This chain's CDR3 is CASSRTGLSGNTIYF. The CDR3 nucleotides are TGTGCCAGCAGTAGGACAGGGCTCTCTGGAAACACCATATATTTT.